Described below is a single T cell receptor beta chain sequence and its context. This CDR3 region has 18 residues. Trimming removed 4 bases from V and 8 bases from J; junction bases left unmatched: 19. CDR1 is PRHDT and CDR2 is FYEKMQ in the germline V gene (reference sequence). This table comes from immunoSEQ multiplex PCR, and its TCRdb copy is limited to in-frame clones, with some not included. The sample lists some 330,000 clones, about four fifths seen once, with 5% to 6% in the top ten. Either two negative PCRs, clearance, or symptom resolution qualified Cohort 3 donors as recovered. The data originate from a study of blood T cell repertoires in COVID-19.

The source of this sequence is a woman aged 45-59 years who had recovered from COVID-19. The sample was PBMCs or T cells enriched from blood (not recorded which). The chain employs TRBV13 and TRBJ1-1; 10 positions match TRBD1. The CDR3 DNA sequence: TGTGCCAGCAGCTGGGGGGGCCTCGACAGGGGGCCCGACCCAGAAGCTTTCTTT. Amino acids: CASSWGGLDRGPDPEAFF.